This TCR beta chain originates from a study of lymphopenia after photon versus proton radiotherapy. As for this clone: Its target is unknown.

Study conclusions and caveats: After the lymphocyte nadir, photon-treated repertoires showed oligoclonal expansion, especially of CD8+ Temra cells. Under photons, naive T cells and diversity fell while effector/memory populations rose. Larger post-nadir TCR diversity loss correlated inversely with survival in deceased patients. Better survival with proton therapy was suggested as possible, not demonstrated.

Using immunoSEQ multiplex PCR, the repertoire was profiled, and TCRdb retains in-frame clones only, with some absent. The data contain some 16,000 clones, approximately 90% of them singletons. The CDR3 length is 16 residues. CDR1 SGHRS and CDR2 YFSETQ come from the germline V gene. Trimming cost V 5 bases and J 7 bases; bases outside gene matches: 16. The chain combines TRBV5-1 with TRBJ1-2, with 8 bases aligning to TRBD1. Specimen: peripheral blood, collected from a patient treated with proton-based radiotherapy. The sequence was obtained from a woman aged 60 to 75 with cholangiocarcinoma. Some clones in this sample may be carry-over from other donors' samples. Here the CDR3 reads CASSETPGGALGGYTF. CDR3 DNA sequence: TGCGCCAGCAGTGAGACTCCAGGGGGCGCTTTGGGTGGCTACACCTTC.